These T cell receptor beta chains were read from a single sample in a study of T cell repertoires in aging, cancer and after chemotherapy. TCRdb re-called the multiplex PCR reads through MiXCR, storing one row per CDR3 protein. This sample has over a thousand distinct CDR3 sequences; roughly 24% occur once, and the top ten carry over 30%. Sequenced: blood. These receptors originate from a human donor with a solid tumor. Each CDR3 is given with its conserved first and last residue. The order of the fields is V gene, J gene, D gene, clone size, CDR3 protein, CDR3 DNA. A D gene is named only where the DNA matches it firmly. Clone sizes are given selectively: once, few, many, or a class where the clone is expanded.

V gene: TRBV18; J gene: TRBJ2-3; D gene: .; clone size: .; CDR3 protein: CASSPRSGTDTQYF; CDR3 DNA: TGTGCCAGCTCACCACGTTCGGGGACAGATACGCAGTATTTT
V gene: TRBV6-5; J gene: TRBJ2-2; D gene: .; clone size: once; CDR3 protein: CASRDGELFF; CDR3 DNA: TGTGCCAGCAGGGACGGGGAGCTGTTTTTT
V gene: TRBV12-3/TRBV12-4; J gene: TRBJ1-5; D gene: TRBD1; clone size: .; CDR3 protein: CASSPGQGRNQPQHF; CDR3 DNA: TGTGCCAGCAGTCCGGGACAGGGGAGGAATCAGCCCCAGCATTTT
V gene: TRBV5-1; J gene: TRBJ2-1; D gene: .; clone size: few; CDR3 protein: CASSRGRHNEQFF; CDR3 DNA: TGCGCCAGCAGCCGGGGCCGGCACAATGAGCAGTTCTTC
V gene: TRBV20-1; J gene: TRBJ1-2; D gene: .; clone size: few; CDR3 protein: CSARSRTDNYGYTF; CDR3 DNA: TGCAGTGCTAGATCTAGGACAGATAACTATGGCTACACCTTC
V gene: TRBV12-3/TRBV12-4; J gene: TRBJ1-1; D gene: TRBD1; clone size: .; CDR3 protein: CASSPGGGTEAFF; CDR3 DNA: TGTGCCAGCAGTCCAGGGGGAGGCACTGAAGCTTTCTTT
V gene: TRBV7-3; J gene: TRBJ2-1; D gene: .; clone size: .; CDR3 protein: CASSSPGTAYNEQFF; CDR3 DNA: TGTGCCAGCAGCTCCCCCGGGACGGCTTACAATGAGCAGTTCTTC
V gene: TRBV20-1; J gene: TRBJ2-7; D gene: TRBD2; clone size: few; CDR3 protein: CSATLAGSYEQYF; CDR3 DNA: TGCAGTGCCACACTAGCGGGGTCCTACGAGCAGTACTTC
V gene: TRBV7-9; J gene: TRBJ2-7; D gene: .; clone size: large; CDR3 protein: CASSPPYAEQYF; CDR3 DNA: TGTGCCAGCAGCCCACCGTACGCCGAGCAGTACTTC
V gene: TRBV27; J gene: TRBJ2-2; D gene: .; clone size: .; CDR3 protein: CASSGTGELFF; CDR3 DNA: TGTGCCAGCAGTGGGACCGGGGAGCTGTTTTTT
V gene: TRBV4-3; J gene: TRBJ1-2; D gene: .; clone size: .; CDR3 protein: CASSQRDSYGYTF; CDR3 DNA: TGTGCCAGCAGCCAACGCGACAGCTATGGCTACACCTTC
V gene: TRBV2; J gene: TRBJ2-1; D gene: TRBD2; clone size: .; CDR3 protein: CASSEEGLAGYSYNEQFF; CDR3 DNA: TGTGCCAGCAGCGAGGAGGGACTAGCGGGTTACTCCTACAATGAGCAGTTCTTC
V gene: TRBV7-9; J gene: TRBJ1-6; D gene: .; clone size: once; CDR3 protein: CASSPAGANNSPLHF; CDR3 DNA: TGTGCCAGCAGCCCCGCAGGGGCCAATAATTCACCCCTCCACTTT
V gene: TRBV20-1; J gene: TRBJ1-4; D gene: .; clone size: .; CDR3 protein: CSADPEQARNEKLFF; CDR3 DNA: TGCAGTGCTGACCCGGAACAGGCCCGCAATGAAAAACTGTTTTTT
V gene: TRBV4-3; J gene: TRBJ1-6; D gene: .; clone size: .; CDR3 protein: CASSLGQTSPLHF; CDR3 DNA: TGCGCCAGCAGCCTAGGACAGACCTCACCCCTCCACTTT
V gene: TRBV7-9; J gene: TRBJ1-6; D gene: .; clone size: few; CDR3 protein: CASSLTSANSPLHF; CDR3 DNA: TGTGCCAGCAGCTTAACGTCAGCGAATTCACCCCTCCACTTT
V gene: TRBV30; J gene: TRBJ1-2; D gene: TRBD1; clone size: large; CDR3 protein: CAWAFGTGHGYTF; CDR3 DNA: TGTGCCTGGGCCTTTGGGACAGGGCATGGCTACACCTTC
V gene: TRBV18; J gene: TRBJ2-7; D gene: TRBD1; clone size: .; CDR3 protein: CTSSPPFGTVIYEQYF; CDR3 DNA: TGTACCAGCTCACCACCGTTTGGGACAGTGATCTACGAGCAGTACTTC
V gene: TRBV10-1; J gene: TRBJ2-5; D gene: .; clone size: .; CDR3 protein: CASSGCTALKTQYF; CDR3 DNA: TGCGCCAGCAGTGGATGTACCGCCTTGAAGACCCAGTACTTC
V gene: TRBV4-1; J gene: TRBJ1-5; D gene: TRBD1; clone size: .; CDR3 protein: CASSPGQGHSNQPQHF; CDR3 DNA: TGCGCCAGCAGCCCCGGACAGGGACATAGCAATCAGCCCCAGCATTTT
V gene: TRBV6-6; J gene: TRBJ1-2; D gene: TRBD1; clone size: large; CDR3 protein: CASISMETGVLGGYTF; CDR3 DNA: TGTGCCAGCATCTCAATGGAGACAGGGGTGCTTGGTGGCTACACCTTC
V gene: TRBV18; J gene: TRBJ2-5; D gene: .; clone size: few; CDR3 protein: CASSSLGPEETQYF; CDR3 DNA: TGTGCCAGCTCCTCTTTAGGGCCCGAAGAGACCCAGTACTTC
V gene: TRBV18; J gene: TRBJ2-3; D gene: .; clone size: few; CDR3 protein: CASSPLRSTDTQYF; CDR3 DNA: TGTGCCAGCTCACCACTACGGAGCACAGATACGCAGTATTTT
V gene: TRBV11-2; J gene: TRBJ2-3; D gene: TRBD1; clone size: .; CDR3 protein: CASSSQGAGDTQYF; CDR3 DNA: TGTGCCAGCAGCTCACAGGGGGCGGGAGATACGCAGTATTTT
V gene: TRBV11-2; J gene: TRBJ2-3; D gene: TRBD2; clone size: few; CDR3 protein: CASSPLGGGTDTQYF; CDR3 DNA: TGTGCCAGCAGTCCATTAGGCGGGGGTACAGATACGCAGTATTTT
V gene: TRBV4-3; J gene: TRBJ2-5; D gene: .; clone size: .; CDR3 protein: CASSQDTGAQETQYF; CDR3 DNA: TGTGCCAGCAGCCAAGATACCGGGGCTCAAGAGACCCAGTACTTC
V gene: TRBV6-5; J gene: TRBJ2-3; D gene: .; clone size: large; CDR3 protein: CASSYLTATDTQYF; CDR3 DNA: TGTGCCAGCAGTTACCTTACAGCAACAGATACGCAGTATTTT
V gene: TRBV19; J gene: TRBJ2-7; D gene: TRBD1; clone size: .; CDR3 protein: CASSIVPGTGSYEQYF; CDR3 DNA: TGTGCCAGTAGTATAGTTCCCGGGACAGGGTCCTACGAGCAGTACTTC
V gene: TRBV6-5; J gene: TRBJ1-5; D gene: .; clone size: large; CDR3 protein: CASSGGVTGNQPQHF; CDR3 DNA: TGTGCCAGCAGCGGGGGGGTTACGGGCAATCAGCCCCAGCATTTT
V gene: TRBV5-4; J gene: TRBJ1-6; D gene: .; clone size: medium-sized; CDR3 protein: CASSLGRMANSPLHF; CDR3 DNA: TGTGCCAGCAGCTTGGGCAGGATGGCTAATTCACCCCTCCACTTT
V gene: TRBV12-3/TRBV12-4; J gene: TRBJ2-2; D gene: TRBD2; clone size: few; CDR3 protein: CASSLRLAGAGELFF; CDR3 DNA: TGTGCCAGCAGTTTGAGACTAGCGGGGGCCGGGGAGCTGTTTTTT
V gene: TRBV7-9; J gene: TRBJ1-1; D gene: .; clone size: few; CDR3 protein: CASSLGQYTEAFF; CDR3 DNA: TGTGCCAGCAGCTTAGGACAGTACACTGAAGCTTTCTTT